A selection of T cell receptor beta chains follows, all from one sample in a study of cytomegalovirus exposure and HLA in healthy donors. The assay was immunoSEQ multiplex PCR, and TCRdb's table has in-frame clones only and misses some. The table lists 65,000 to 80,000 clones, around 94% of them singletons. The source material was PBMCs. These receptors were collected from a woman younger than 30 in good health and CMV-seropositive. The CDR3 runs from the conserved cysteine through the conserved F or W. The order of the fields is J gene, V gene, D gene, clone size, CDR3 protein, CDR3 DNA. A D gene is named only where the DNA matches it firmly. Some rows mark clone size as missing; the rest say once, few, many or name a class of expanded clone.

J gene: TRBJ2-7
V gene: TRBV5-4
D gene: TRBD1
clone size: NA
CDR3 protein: CASSLQNRGSYEQYF
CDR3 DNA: TGTGCCAGCAGCCTCCAGAACAGGGGGTCCTACGAGCAGTACTTC

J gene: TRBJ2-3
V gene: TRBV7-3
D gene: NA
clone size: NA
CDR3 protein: CASSLTFRGTITDTQYF
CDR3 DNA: TGTGCCAGCAGCTTAACCTTTCGAGGCACAATTACAGATACGCAGTATTTT

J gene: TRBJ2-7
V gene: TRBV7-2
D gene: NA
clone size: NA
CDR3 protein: CASSLGQEYEQYF
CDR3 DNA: TGTGCCAGCAGCTTAGGGCAGGAATACGAGCAGTACTTC

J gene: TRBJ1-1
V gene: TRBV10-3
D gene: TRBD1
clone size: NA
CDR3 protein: CAISETGDSDTEAFF
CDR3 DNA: TGTGCCATCAGCGAAACTGGGGACAGCGACACTGAAGCTTTCTTT

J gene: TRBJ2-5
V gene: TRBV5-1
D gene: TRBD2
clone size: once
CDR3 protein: CASSSGLAGVGETQYF
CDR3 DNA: TGCGCCAGCAGCTCCGGACTAGCGGGAGTCGGGGAGACCCAGTACTTC

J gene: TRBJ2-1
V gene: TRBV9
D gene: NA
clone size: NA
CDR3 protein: CASAGGLRTDNEQFF
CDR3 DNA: TGTGCCAGCGCCGGGGGGCTCCGGACCGACAATGAGCAGTTCTTC

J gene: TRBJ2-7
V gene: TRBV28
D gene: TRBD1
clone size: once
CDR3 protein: CASSSTGGPSYEQYF
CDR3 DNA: TGTGCCAGCAGTTCAACAGGGGGCCCCTCCTACGAGCAGTACTTC

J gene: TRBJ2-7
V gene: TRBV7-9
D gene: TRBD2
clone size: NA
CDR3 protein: CASSRFGLAEGEQYF
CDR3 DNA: TGTGCCAGCAGCCGATTCGGACTAGCGGAGGGTGAGCAGTACTTC

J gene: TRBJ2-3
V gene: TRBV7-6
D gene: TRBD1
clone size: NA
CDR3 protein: CASSWDRESTDTQYF
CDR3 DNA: TGTGCCAGCAGCTGGGACAGAGAAAGCACAGATACGCAGTATTTT

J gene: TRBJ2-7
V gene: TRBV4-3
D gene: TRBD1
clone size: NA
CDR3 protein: CASSQDRTGVEQYF
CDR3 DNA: TGCGCCAGCAGCCAAGATAGGACAGGGGTCGAGCAGTACTTC

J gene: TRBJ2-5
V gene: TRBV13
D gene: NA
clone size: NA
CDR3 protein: CASSLGPAREETQYF
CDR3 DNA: TGTGCCAGCAGCTTAGGGCCGGCAAGGGAGGAGACCCAGTACTTC

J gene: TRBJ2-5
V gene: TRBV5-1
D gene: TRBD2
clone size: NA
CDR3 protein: CASSVTSGQETQYF
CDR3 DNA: TGCGCCAGCAGCGTGACTAGCGGGCAAGAGACCCAGTACTTC

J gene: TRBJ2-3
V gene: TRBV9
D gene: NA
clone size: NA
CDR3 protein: CASRREERSTDTQYF
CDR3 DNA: TGTGCCAGCAGGAGGGAGGAGCGGAGCACAGATACGCAGTATTTT

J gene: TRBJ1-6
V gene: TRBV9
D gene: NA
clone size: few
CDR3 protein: CASSVNPGGNNSPLHF
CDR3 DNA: TGTGCCAGCAGCGTAAACCCGGGGGGGAATAATTCACCCCTCCACTTT